These T cell receptor beta chains were read from a single sample in a study of post-analysis software for immune sequencing data. TCRdb analysed the PCR reads with MiXCR anew, one entry per CDR3 protein. The sample lists roughly 150,000 distinct CDR3 sequences; 36% were seen once. The source material was blood, sampled after autologous hematopoietic stem cell transplantation. These receptors were obtained from a girl aged 5-17 years with multiple sclerosis. Each CDR3 is given with its conserved first and last residue. D genes are given only for firm matches. The listing skips clone size in some rows; elsewhere it reads once, few, many or a size class.

len: 12; j_gene: TRBJ2-3; d_gene: NA; abundance: NA; v_gene: TRBV5-1; CDR3aa: CASNSATDTQYF; CDR3nt: TGCGCCAGCAACTCGGCGACAGATACGCAGTATTTT
len: 16; j_gene: TRBJ2-2; d_gene: NA; abundance: many; v_gene: TRBV29-1; CDR3aa: CSVVGGAGSNTGELFF; CDR3nt: TGCAGCGTTGTGGGTGGTGCGGGTTCGAACACCGGGGAGCTGTTTTTT
len: 14; j_gene: TRBJ2-1; d_gene: TRBD2; abundance: NA; v_gene: TRBV2; CDR3aa: CASLGLAGKNEQFF; CDR3nt: TGTGCCAGTCTGGGACTAGCGGGAAAAAATGAGCAGTTCTTC
len: 16; j_gene: TRBJ1-5; d_gene: NA; abundance: NA; v_gene: TRBV10-3; CDR3aa: CAISDSKEDSNQPQHF; CDR3nt: TGTGCCATCAGTGACTCCAAGGAGGATAGCAATCAGCCCCAGCATTTT
len: 11; j_gene: TRBJ2-7; d_gene: NA; abundance: few; v_gene: TRBV10-1; CDR3aa: CASSDGYEQYF; CDR3nt: TGCGCCAGCAGTGACGGCTACGAGCAGTACTTC
len: 18; j_gene: TRBJ2-7; d_gene: TRBD2; abundance: many; v_gene: TRBV20-1; CDR3aa: CSARDLRTPGLANEEQYF; CDR3nt: TGCAGTGCTAGAGATTTAAGAACACCGGGACTAGCGAATGAAGAGCAGTACTTC
len: 12; j_gene: TRBJ2-1; d_gene: NA; abundance: few; v_gene: TRBV27; CDR3aa: CASSPSWNEQFF; CDR3nt: TGTGCCAGCAGCCCGAGTTGGAATGAGCAGTTCTTC
len: 12; j_gene: TRBJ2-5; d_gene: NA; abundance: NA; v_gene: TRBV18; CDR3aa: CASSPGEETQYF; CDR3nt: TGTGCCAGCTCCCCAGGGGAAGAGACCCAGTACTTC
len: 12; j_gene: TRBJ2-1; d_gene: NA; abundance: few; v_gene: TRBV24-1; CDR3aa: CATSEWNNEQFF; CDR3nt: TGTGCCACCAGTGAATGGAACAATGAGCAGTTCTTC
len: 12; j_gene: TRBJ2-7; d_gene: NA; abundance: NA; v_gene: TRBV20-1; CDR3aa: CSATGTVDEQYF; CDR3nt: TGCAGTGCTACCGGGACGGTCGACGAGCAGTACTTC
len: 14; j_gene: TRBJ1-2; d_gene: NA; abundance: NA; v_gene: TRBV20-1; CDR3aa: CSAFGTAPNYGYTF; CDR3nt: TGCAGTGCTTTCGGGACTGCACCTAACTATGGCTACACCTTC
len: 13; j_gene: TRBJ1-1; d_gene: NA; abundance: NA; v_gene: TRBV11-2; CDR3aa: CACSLDKNTEAFF; CDR3nt: TGTGCCTGCAGCTTAGATAAGAACACTGAAGCTTTCTTT
len: 14; j_gene: TRBJ1-2; d_gene: NA; abundance: NA; v_gene: TRBV7-6; CDR3aa: CASSPSGRVYGYTF; CDR3nt: TGTGCCAGCAGCCCATCGGGCAGGGTCTATGGCTACACCTTC
len: 15; j_gene: TRBJ2-7; d_gene: TRBD2; abundance: few; v_gene: TRBV12-3/TRBV12-4; CDR3aa: CASSFGTSGLYEQYF; CDR3nt: TGTGCCAGCAGTTTTGGAACTAGCGGTTTATACGAGCAGTACTTC
len: 16; j_gene: TRBJ2-1; d_gene: TRBD2; abundance: few; v_gene: TRBV7-9; CDR3aa: CASSPSGSRVHNEQFF; CDR3nt: TGTGCCAGCAGCCCCAGCGGGAGCCGCGTTCACAATGAGCAGTTCTTC
len: 14; j_gene: TRBJ2-7; d_gene: NA; abundance: many; v_gene: TRBV20-1; CDR3aa: CSARGTESSYEQYF; CDR3nt: TGCAGTGCTAGAGGGACCGAGAGCTCCTACGAGCAGTACTTC
len: 16; j_gene: TRBJ2-1; d_gene: TRBD2; abundance: NA; v_gene: TRBV20-1; CDR3aa: CSASSGLAGRVNEQFF; CDR3nt: TGCAGTGCTAGTTCGGGACTAGCGGGAAGGGTCAATGAGCAGTTCTTC
len: 17; j_gene: TRBJ2-1; d_gene: NA; abundance: few; v_gene: TRBV21-1; CDR3aa: CASSRAQQGEAYNEQFF; CDR3nt: TGTGCCAGCAGCAGGGCCCAACAGGGGGAAGCCTACAATGAGCAGTTCTTC
len: 15; j_gene: TRBJ2-6; d_gene: NA; abundance: many; v_gene: TRBV10-1; CDR3aa: CASRIQISGANVLTF; CDR3nt: TGCGCCAGCAGAATCCAGATCTCTGGGGCCAACGTCCTGACTTTC
len: 16; j_gene: TRBJ2-5; d_gene: NA; abundance: NA; v_gene: TRBV10-3; CDR3aa: CAISESPWSRQETQYF; CDR3nt: TGTGCCATCAGTGAGTCGCCCTGGTCTAGACAAGAGACCCAGTACTTC
len: 13; j_gene: TRBJ1-4; d_gene: TRBD1; abundance: NA; v_gene: TRBV5-1; CDR3aa: CASSGTGNEKLFF; CDR3nt: TGCGCCAGCAGCGGGACAGGAAATGAAAAACTGTTTTTT
len: 16; j_gene: TRBJ1-1; d_gene: NA; abundance: few; v_gene: TRBV14; CDR3aa: CASSPLGDGMNTEAFF; CDR3nt: TGTGCCAGCAGCCCCCTGGGGGATGGGATGAACACTGAAGCTTTCTTT
len: 15; j_gene: TRBJ1-6; d_gene: NA; abundance: few; v_gene: TRBV6-6; CDR3aa: CASSITGTDNSPLHF; CDR3nt: TGTGCCAGCAGTATAACCGGGACGGATAATTCACCCCTCCACTTT
len: 13; j_gene: TRBJ1-1; d_gene: NA; abundance: NA; v_gene: TRBV12-5; CDR3aa: CASGHDRNTEAFF; CDR3nt: TGTGCTAGTGGGCATGACAGGAACACTGAAGCTTTCTTT
len: 17; j_gene: TRBJ2-3; d_gene: NA; abundance: many; v_gene: TRBV9; CDR3aa: CASSALGLAGNTDTQYF; CDR3nt: TGTGCCAGCAGCGCCCTGGGGCTAGCCGGAAACACAGATACGCAGTATTTT
len: 13; j_gene: TRBJ2-7; d_gene: TRBD2; abundance: few; v_gene: TRBV29-1; CDR3aa: CSVGGLAGGEQYF; CDR3nt: TGCAGCGTTGGCGGCCTAGCGGGAGGTGAGCAGTACTTC
len: 15; j_gene: TRBJ2-1; d_gene: NA; abundance: few; v_gene: TRBV15; CDR3aa: CATAPTSRSYNEQFF; CDR3nt: TGTGCCACCGCACCGACTTCCCGTTCTTACAATGAGCAGTTCTTC
len: 17; j_gene: TRBJ2-1; d_gene: TRBD2; abundance: NA; v_gene: TRBV29-1; CDR3aa: CSVEPVAGEPSYNEQFF; CDR3nt: TGCAGCGTTGAACCCGTAGCGGGCGAACCCTCCTACAATGAGCAGTTCTTC
len: 14; j_gene: TRBJ2-7; d_gene: TRBD2; abundance: few; v_gene: TRBV20-1; CDR3aa: CSARLAGVSYEQYF; CDR3nt: TGCAGTGCTAGACTAGCGGGAGTCTCCTACGAGCAGTACTTC
len: 12; j_gene: TRBJ2-1; d_gene: NA; abundance: NA; v_gene: TRBV29-1; CDR3aa: CSGLVGGGEQFF; CDR3nt: TGCAGCGGACTGGTGGGAGGGGGTGAGCAGTTCTTC
len: 16; j_gene: TRBJ2-7; d_gene: TRBD2; abundance: NA; v_gene: TRBV7-6; CDR3aa: CASSPLGGSGLVEQYF; CDR3nt: TGTGCCAGCAGCCCCTTGGGAGGTAGCGGGTTGGTCGAGCAGTACTTC
len: 13; j_gene: TRBJ2-7; d_gene: TRBD1; abundance: NA; v_gene: TRBV20-1; CDR3aa: CSASRDSAYEQYF; CDR3nt: TGCAGTGCTTCCCGGGACAGTGCCTACGAGCAGTACTTC
len: 16; j_gene: TRBJ2-5; d_gene: TRBD2; abundance: NA; v_gene: TRBV11-2; CDR3aa: CASSLNWEGQGETQYF; CDR3nt: TGTGCCAGCAGCTTAAACTGGGAGGGGCAGGGAGAGACCCAGTACTTC
len: 15; j_gene: TRBJ1-1; d_gene: TRBD1; abundance: NA; v_gene: TRBV20-1; CDR3aa: CSATFTGTVNTEAFF; CDR3nt: TGCAGTGCTACTTTCACCGGGACAGTGAACACTGAAGCTTTCTTT
len: 14; j_gene: TRBJ2-7; d_gene: TRBD2; abundance: NA; v_gene: TRBV3-1; CDR3aa: CASSLSGRKDEQYF; CDR3nt: TGTGCCAGCAGCCTCAGCGGGAGGAAGGACGAGCAGTACTTC
len: 15; j_gene: TRBJ1-4; d_gene: NA; abundance: NA; v_gene: TRBV5-1; CDR3aa: CASSSEQGPGEKLFF; CDR3nt: TGCGCCAGCAGTTCGGAACAGGGTCCGGGAGAAAAACTGTTTTTT
len: 15; j_gene: TRBJ2-1; d_gene: NA; abundance: NA; v_gene: TRBV24-1; CDR3aa: CATSLPGPPGDEQFF; CDR3nt: TGTGCCACCAGTTTGCCGGGACCCCCCGGGGATGAGCAGTTCTTC
len: 16; j_gene: TRBJ2-7; d_gene: TRBD1; abundance: NA; v_gene: TRBV7-6; CDR3aa: CASSYTGTGGPSEQYF; CDR3nt: TGTGCCAGCAGCTACACCGGGACAGGGGGTCCAAGCGAGCAGTACTTC
len: 12; j_gene: TRBJ2-7; d_gene: NA; abundance: NA; v_gene: TRBV7-2; CDR3aa: CASSFRLGGQYF; CDR3nt: TGTGCCAGCAGCTTTCGACTAGGGGGCCAGTACTTC
len: 15; j_gene: TRBJ1-1; d_gene: TRBD1; abundance: NA; v_gene: TRBV25-1; CDR3aa: CASSDGDRGRAEAFF; CDR3nt: TGTGCCAGCAGTGACGGTGACAGGGGGCGAGCTGAAGCTTTCTTT
len: 16; j_gene: TRBJ2-7; d_gene: NA; abundance: NA; v_gene: TRBV27; CDR3aa: CASSLSPYRSSYEQYF; CDR3nt: TGTGCCAGCAGTTTATCTCCATACCGCAGCTCCTACGAGCAGTACTTC
len: 15; j_gene: TRBJ2-1; d_gene: TRBD2; abundance: few; v_gene: TRBV27; CDR3aa: CASRPARLADNEQFF; CDR3nt: TGTGCCAGCAGGCCAGCACGGCTAGCGGACAATGAGCAGTTCTTC
len: 11; j_gene: TRBJ2-7; d_gene: NA; abundance: NA; v_gene: TRBV7-6; CDR3aa: CASSLEGGQYF; CDR3nt: TGTGCCAGCAGCTTAGAGGGCGGGCAGTACTTC
len: 13; j_gene: TRBJ2-1; d_gene: NA; abundance: NA; v_gene: TRBV2; CDR3aa: CASSVTVDNEQFF; CDR3nt: TGTGCCAGCAGTGTAACCGTGGACAATGAGCAGTTCTTC
len: 15; j_gene: TRBJ2-3; d_gene: TRBD2; abundance: few; v_gene: TRBV12-3/TRBV12-4; CDR3aa: CASSLGLAGRDTQYF; CDR3nt: TGTGCCAGCAGTTTGGGACTAGCGGGAAGAGATACGCAGTATTTT
len: 17; j_gene: TRBJ2-3; d_gene: TRBD2; abundance: few; v_gene: TRBV12-3/TRBV12-4; CDR3aa: CASSLGWSGSSADTQYF; CDR3nt: TGTGCCAGCAGTTTAGGGTGGAGCGGGAGTAGTGCAGATACGCAGTATTTT
len: 13; j_gene: TRBJ2-7; d_gene: NA; abundance: NA; v_gene: TRBV30; CDR3aa: CAWSVRGFDEQYF; CDR3nt: TGTGCCTGGAGTGTAAGGGGGTTCGACGAGCAGTACTTC
len: 12; j_gene: TRBJ1-5; d_gene: NA; abundance: once; v_gene: TRBV25-1; CDR3aa: CAGGGWNQPQHF; CDR3nt: TGTGCGGGGGGGGGTTGGAATCAGCCCCAGCATTTT
len: 14; j_gene: TRBJ1-2; d_gene: NA; abundance: NA; v_gene: TRBV5-1; CDR3aa: CASSVGGIGDGYTF; CDR3nt: TGCGCCAGCAGCGTCGGGGGCATCGGTGATGGCTACACCTTC
len: 13; j_gene: TRBJ1-2; d_gene: NA; abundance: many; v_gene: TRBV29-1; CDR3aa: CSVEGQQGYGYTF; CDR3nt: TGCAGCGTTGAAGGACAACAGGGCTATGGCTACACCTTC
len: 13; j_gene: TRBJ2-7; d_gene: NA; abundance: NA; v_gene: TRBV21-1; CDR3aa: CASGGTGPYEQYF; CDR3nt: TGTGCCAGTGGAGGGACAGGGCCCTACGAGCAGTACTTC